The next 31 T cell receptor beta chains were all read from a single sample in a study of cytomegalovirus exposure and HLA in healthy donors. Libraries were prepared by immunoSEQ multiplex PCR; TCRdb keeps only in-frame clonotypes and omits some of them. The table lists tens of thousands of clones, approximately 92% of them singletons. Sequences were obtained from PBMCs. The origin of the receptors is a man younger than 30 in good health and CMV-seronegative.

This chain uses TRBV20-1 with TRBJ1-1; D possibly corresponds to TRBD1 (5 bases). The CDR3 covers 11 residues. Trimming took off 2 bases at V and 11 bases at J, with 12 bases between the two ends. CDR1 and CDR2 (germline): DFQATT, SNEGSKA (reference sequence). The CDR3 region is CSARSAGRAFF. CDR3 bases: TGCAGTGCTAGATCTGCAGGGCGGGCTTTCTTT.

The genes are TRBV19 and TRBJ1-2; possibly TRBD1 for D (6 bases). This CDR3 is 14 amino acids long. V was clipped by 2 bases and J by 4 bases, with 11 bases between them. Per germline, CDR1 LNHDA and CDR2 SQIVND (reference sequence). CDR3 in amino acids: CASSIQGTSYGYTF. As DNA, the CDR3 is TGTGCCAGTAGTATACAGGGGACTAGCTATGGCTACACCTTC.

This chain's CDR3 is CASSLAGVGGYEQYF. Written as DNA, the CDR3 is TGTGCCAGCAGCTTGGCGGGAGTGGGGGGATACGAGCAGTACTTC. The chain carries TRBV5-4 and TRBJ2-7, with D maybe TRBD2 (6 bases). The CDR3 totals 15 residues. CDR1 and CDR2 (germline): SGHNT, YYREEE (reference sequence). Deletions cut 0 bases from V and 4 bases from J, with 14 bases between.

The chain employs TRBV7-2 and TRBJ2-7; D might be TRBD1 (6 bases). In germline, CDR1 is SGHTA, CDR2 FQGNSA. V lost 1 base, J lost 1 base, and 8 bases lay in between. CDR3 length: 14 residues. Written as DNA, the CDR3 is TGTGCCAGCAGCTTAGATGGGACATCCTACGAGCAGTACTTC. This translates into CASSLDGTSYEQYF.

The chain couples TRBV29-1 to TRBJ2-1, with 7 bases that match TRBD2. J gave up 12 bases and V 7 bases, and 15 bases lay outside the gene matches. In germline, CDR1 is SQVTM, CDR2 ANQGSEA. This CDR3 comprises 13 residues. Here the CDR3 DNA reads TGCAGCGGTAATAGCGGGTCTGCGCCGGGGCAGTTCTTC. Its translation: CSGNSGSAPGQFF.

This chain connects TRBV29-1 to TRBJ2-7; tentative D call: TRBD1 (5 bases). CDR1 is SQVTM and CDR2 is ANQGSEA in the germline V gene. V lost 5 bases, J lost 2 bases, and 10 bases lay in between. The CDR3 has 12 residues. The CDR3 sequence: CSVKGRAYEQYF. DNA of the CDR3: TGCAGCGTTAAGGGCAGGGCCTACGAGCAGTACTTC.

This clone has just a few counts. The chain uses TRBV6-5 and TRBJ1-5, with D possibly being TRBD1 (5 bases). This CDR3 spans 14 amino acids. Germline CDR1 is MNHEY and CDR2 is SVGAGI. With 1 base removed from V and 9 bases from J, the gap between germline ends came to 13 bases. The CDR3 coding sequence is TGTGCCAGCAGTTACTATGGGGGAGCGGGGCCCCAGCATTTT. Protein product: CASSYYGGAGPQHF.

The chain couples TRBV7-8 to TRBJ1-5, with D possibly being TRBD1 (5 bases). Trimming cost V 3 bases and J 3 bases, with 12 bases left between them. The CDR3 has 15 residues. Germline V lookup: CDR1 SGHVS, CDR2 FQNEAQ. The chain's CDR3 is CASSLDTENNQPQHF. The CDR3 DNA is TGTGCCAGCAGCTTGGACACCGAGAACAATCAGCCCCAGCATTTT.

This clone was counted a single time. V and J are TRBV9 and TRBJ1-1; TRBD1 matches 7 bases. V gave up 0 bases and J gave up 1 base; unmatched junction bases: 9. Per germline, CDR1 SGDLS and CDR2 YYNGEE. This CDR3 contains 17 residues. DNA of the CDR3: TGTGCCAGCAGCGTAGCTACGACAGGGAGTGGGAACACTGAAGCTTTCTTT. Translation gives CASSVATTGSGNTEAFF.

V gene TRBV5-4 combines with J gene TRBJ2-2, with 7 bases matching TRBD2. V lost 4 bases to trimming and J lost 4 bases; unmatched junction nucleotides: 1. Per germline, CDR1 SGHNT and CDR2 YYREEE (reference sequence). This CDR3 region has 13 residues. CDR3 sequence: CASSERGTGELFF. The CDR3 nucleotides are TGTGCCAGCAGCGAGCGGGGCACCGGGGAGCTGTTTTTT.

CDR3 region: CSVDLGQALEAFF. CDR3 coding DNA: TGCAGCGTTGACCTGGGACAGGCCCTTGAAGCTTTCTTT. The rearrangement links TRBV29-1 to TRBJ1-1; 8 nucleotides match TRBD1. Per the germline V gene, CDR1 is SQVTM and CDR2 is ANQGSEA. Trimming cost V 3 bases and J 7 bases; bases outside gene matches: 7. CDR3 length: 13 residues. Complete variable domain (other parts from reference TRBV29-1 and TRBJ1-1): SAVISQKPSRDICQRGTSLTIQCQVDSQVTMMFWYRQQPGQSLTLIATANQGSEATYESGFVIDKFPISRPNLTFSTLTVSNMSPEDSSIYLCSVDLGQALEAFFGQGTRLTVV.

Of note for this clone: Different DNA sequences within this sample yield the same CDR3. The J gene is TRBJ2-7, the V gene TRBV5-1, with TRBD1 identical over 7 bases. Germline CDR1 SGHRS, CDR2 YFSETQ. The CDR3 totals 14 residues. V was clipped by 2 bases and J by 4 bases; unmatched bases: 6. The CDR3 region is CASSLVTGDYEQYF. As DNA, the CDR3 is TGCGCCAGCAGCTTAGTTACAGGGGATTACGAGCAGTACTTC.

This chain connects TRBV5-4 to TRBJ1-2; D is undetermined. CDR1 and CDR2 from the germline V gene are SGHNT and YYREEE (reference sequence). The CDR3 covers 14 residues. V was cut by 0 bases and J by 4 bases, with 10 bases left in between. The CDR3 loop is CASSLEQLIYGYTF. CDR3 coding DNA: TGTGCCAGCAGCTTGGAACAGCTTATCTATGGCTACACCTTC.

V usage is TRBV6-4 and J usage is TRBJ2-5; 9 bases are a match to TRBD1. V was pared by 6 bases and J by 5 bases, with 4 bases of the junction left unmatched. There are 13 residues in the CDR3. Germline values: CDR1 MRHNA, CDR2 SNTAGT. The CDR3 here is CASSLTGGETQYF. The DNA of the CDR3 is TGTGCCAGCAGCCTGACAGGGGGGGAGACCCAGTACTTC.

V is TRBV6-1 and J is TRBJ1-4, with D unresolved. CDR1 is MNHNS, CDR2 SASEGT, per germline. Trimming took off 2 bases at V and 3 bases at J, with 4 bases between the two ends. CDR3 length: 13 residues. The CDR3 region is CASSERANEKLFF. As DNA, the CDR3 is TGTGCCAGCAGTGAACGGGCTAATGAAAAACTGTTTTTT.

This chain links TRBV6-1 with TRBJ1-5; 8 bases are a match to TRBD1. CDR3 length: 14 amino acids. Germline V gene sequence: CDR1 MNHNS, CDR2 SASEGT. J was trimmed by 10 bases and V by 0 bases; bases with no gene match: 5. The CDR3 reads CASSEATGAQPQHF. The CDR3 DNA is TGTGCCAGCAGTGAAGCGACAGGGGCGCAACCCCAGCATTTT.

This clone was observed once. CDR3 region: CASGLWLSGNTIYF. CDR3 bases: TGTGCTAGTGGTTTGTGGCTGTCTGGAAACACCATATATTTT. The chain couples TRBV12-5 to TRBJ1-3; D unresolved. The CDR3 sequence is 14 residues long. V dropped 2 bases and J dropped 1 base, with 6 bases sitting between them. Germline assignment: CDR1 LGHNT and CDR2 FRNRAP. The whole variable domain, filled in from reference TRBV12-5 and TRBJ1-3, reads DARVTQTPRHKVTEMGQEVTMRCQPILGHNTVFWYRQTMMQGLELLAYFRNRAPLDDSGMPKDRFSAEMPDATLATLKIQPSEPRDSAVYFCASGLWLSGNTIYFGEGSWLTVV.

V gene TRBV5-1 combines with J gene TRBJ2-5; tentative D call: TRBD1 (5 bases). The germline gives CDR1 SGHRS, CDR2 YFSETQ. Trimming left V 4 bases short and J 7 bases short, with 17 bases between. The CDR3 has 14 amino acids. CDR3 bases: TGCGCCAGCAGCATGTCGGGTCTTCAGGGGACCCAGTACTTC. Its translation: CASSMSGLQGTQYF.

The V call is TRBV11-2, the J call TRBJ1-3; 8 nucleotides line up with TRBD1. The J segment lost 4 bases and the V segment lost 4 bases, leaving 3 bases of the junction unmatched. This CDR3 spans 14 amino acids. Germline V gene lookup returns CDR1 SGHAT and CDR2 FQNNGV. The CDR3: CASSWTGIGNTIYF. The CDR3 DNA reads as TGTGCCAGCAGCTGGACAGGGATCGGAAACACCATATATTTT.

The chain employs TRBV6-6 and TRBJ2-1; 9 bases are shared with TRBD1. Germline CDR1 MNHNY, CDR2 SVGAGI (reference sequence). The CDR3 loop spans 14 amino acids. V shed 10 bases, J shed 6 bases, and the junction held 10 bases outside the gene matches. CDR3 in amino acids: CATSGTGLVNEQFF. The CDR3 DNA reads TGTGCCACTTCCGGGACAGGGCTTGTCAATGAGCAGTTCTTC.

Only a few counts were recorded for this clone. V gene TRBV21-1 combines with J gene TRBJ1-2. TRBV21-1 is a pseudogene segment. The CDR3 totals 16 residues. The CDR3 here is CASSKDPLSRGYGYTF. The CDR3 DNA reads TGTGCCAGCAGCAAAGACCCCTTATCCCGAGGCTATGGCTACACCTTC.

The chain links TRBV7-9 to TRBJ2-1, with 7 bases that match TRBD2. This CDR3 has 14 amino acids. Germline lookup yields CDR1 SEHNR and CDR2 FQNEAQ (reference sequence). The V segment lost 5 bases and the J segment 3 bases; nucleotides outside the gene matches: 4. CDR3 loop: CASSGGGSYNEQFF. CDR3 coding DNA: TGTGCCAGCAGCGGGGGAGGGAGCTACAATGAGCAGTTCTTC.

The DNA of the CDR3 is TGTGCCAGCAGCTTAGGAGCGAGCAGGGGTGGAAACACCATATATTTT. It yields the protein CASSLGASRGGNTIYF. The gene calls are TRBV11-2 and TRBJ1-3, with D maybe TRBD1 (6 bases). Per the germline V gene, CDR1 is SGHAT and CDR2 is FQNNGV. The length of the CDR3 is 16 residues. V shed 1 base and J shed 3 bases, with 13 bases lying between them.

The chain recombines TRBV4-2 with TRBJ1-2; D is perhaps TRBD1 (5 bases). The CDR3 is made up of 13 amino acids. Germline loops: CDR1 LGHNA, CDR2 YNFKEQ. The V end was cut by 5 bases, the J end by 8 bases, with 15 bases between. CDR3 sequence reads: CASSINSGKGYTF. The CDR3 DNA follows: TGTGCCAGCAGCATCAATTCAGGGAAGGGCTACACCTTC.

This chain joins TRBV30 and TRBJ2-5; a possible D gene is TRBD2 (5 bases). V gave up 0 bases and J gave up 5 bases, with 16 bases separating them. The CDR3 length is 15 residues. Germline V CDR1 and CDR2: GTSNPN, SVGIG (reference sequence). The CDR3 DNA is TGTGCCTGGAGTGTATGGTCCTCGGGATCCGAGACCCAGTACTTC. Its translation is CAWSVWSSGSETQYF.

CDR3 sequence reads: CASSFGGANTGELFF. The CDR3 DNA follows: TGTGCCAGCAGCTTCGGGGGGGCCAACACCGGGGAGCTGTTTTTT. This rearrangement joins TRBV7-2 to TRBJ2-2; 8 nucleotides line up with TRBD2. J was trimmed by 2 bases and V by 3 bases; bases with no gene match: 2. Germline loops: CDR1 SGHTA, CDR2 FQGNSA. The CDR3 has 15 amino acids. The whole variable domain, remainder taken from reference TRBV7-2 and TRBJ2-2, is GAGVSQSPSNKVTEKGKDVELRCDPISGHTALYWYRQSLGQGLEFLIYFQGNSAPDKSGLPSDRFSAERTGGSVSTLTIQRTQQEDSAVYLCASSFGGANTGELFFGEGSRLTVL.

The chain has TRBV11-2 and TRBJ1-2; D might be TRBD1 (5 bases). Germline V gives CDR1 SGHAT, CDR2 FQNNGV. The CDR3 is made up of 13 amino acids. V dropped 0 bases and J dropped 13 bases, with 15 bases sitting between them. The CDR3 DNA reads TGTGCCAGCAGCTTAGATCGGAGGGGAGCGGTCACCTTC. Its protein product is CASSLDRRGAVTF.

The chain joins TRBV28 to TRBJ2-7; D unclear. V dropped 5 bases and J dropped 6 bases, with 11 bases sitting between them. This CDR3 spans 12 amino acids. Germline V lookup: CDR1 MDHEN, CDR2 SYDVKM. Here the CDR3 DNA reads TGTGCCAGCAGTCCACAGACGCGCGAGCAGTACTTC. This sequence encodes CASSPQTREQYF.

V is TRBV6-1 and J is TRBJ2-5; TRBD2 matches 9 bases. Losses at the gene ends were 5 bases for V and 9 bases for J; bases not matched to a gene: 13. The CDR3 loop spans 15 amino acids. Germline V gene sequence: CDR1 MNHNS, CDR2 SASEGT. The DNA for the CDR3 is TGTGCCAGCAGTCCCTATCAGACTAGCGGTTCGTCCCAGTACTTC. This codes for CASSPYQTSGSSQYF.

The V and J genes are TRBV6-5 and TRBJ2-7; possible D gene TRBD1, 5 bases. With 6 bases removed from V and 4 bases from J, the gap between germline ends came to 13 bases. The CDR3 covers 13 residues. The germline CDR1 and CDR2 sequences are MNHEY and SVGAGI. The CDR3 sequence is CASRDTGHYEQYF. For the CDR3, the DNA is TGTGCCAGCAGAGATACAGGACATTACGAGCAGTACTTC.

This clone came up a few times. This rearrangement joins TRBV19 to TRBJ2-7, with D possibly TRBD2 on 6 matching bases. Germline CDR1 and CDR2: LNHDA and SQIVND (reference sequence). CDR3 length: 13 amino acids. Trimming removed 5 bases from V and 5 bases from J, with 13 bases in between. CDR3 in DNA: TGTGCCAGTAGTGCCCGGGGCGGGAACGAGCAGTACTTC. It specifies CASSARGGNEQYF.